A single sample is the source of the 11 T cell receptor beta chains below, sequenced in a study of blood T cell repertoires in COVID-19 (dated by TCRdb to the early 2020s). The library relied on the immunoSEQ multiplex PCR assay. TCRdb took over this immuneACCESS table, retaining in-frame rearrangements with V and J assigned. Such tables are incomplete; in checked studies, under half of the missing clones stem from an unresolved V gene, and the remainder is unexplained. In this sample the table shows about 440,000 clones, about 85% of which occur a single time. In total, the top ten clones hold approximately 2% of the sample. Sample: PBMCs or T cells enriched from blood (not recorded which). The receptors shown here come from a woman between 18 and 30 years old with acute COVID-19.

The gene calls are TRBV28 and TRBJ2-2, with 9 positions matching TRBD1. CDR1 and CDR2 from the germline V gene are MDHEN and SYDVKM. The CDR3 loop spans 17 amino acids. V lost 3 bases to trimming and J lost 5 bases; unmatched junction nucleotides: 10. Here the CDR3 reads CASSLGRTGGFTGELFF. The CDR3 DNA reads TGTGCCAGCAGTTTGGGTCGCACAGGGGGCTTTACCGGGGAGCTGTTTTTT.

The J gene is TRBJ2-3, the V gene TRBV5-4; 8 bases are a match to TRBD2. This CDR3 has 16 residues. Trimming removed 1 base from V and 1 base from J; junction bases left unmatched: 5. Germline V lookup: CDR1 SGHNT, CDR2 YYREEE (reference sequence). CDR3 protein: CASSLRSGGRTDTQYF. CDR3 bases: TGTGCCAGCAGCTTGCGAAGCGGGGGACGCACAGATACGCAGTATTTT.

The V and J genes are TRBV19 and TRBJ2-1, with D possibly matching TRBD1 (6 bases). Germline CDR1 is LNHDA and CDR2 is SQIVND (reference sequence). CDR3 length equals 16 residues. The V end lost 5 bases, the J end lost 5 bases, and 19 bases lay between the germline ends. Written as DNA, the CDR3 is TGTGCCAGTAGTTTTCAAACAGGGCTTTCAAACAATGAGCAGTTCTTC. Protein: CASSFQTGLSNNEQFF.

The V call is TRBV2, the J call TRBJ1-3, with 10 bases identical to TRBD1. The trim removed 3 bases at V and 4 bases at J, leaving 3 bases unmatched. From germline, CDR1 is SNHLY and CDR2 FYNNEI. The CDR3 length is 15 residues. The CDR3 reads CASSDGDRGGNTIYF. CDR3 bases: TGTGCCAGCAGTGACGGGGACAGGGGAGGAAACACCATATATTTT.

The J gene is TRBJ1-2, the V gene TRBV9; D is undetermined. The CDR3 is made up of 15 amino acids. Looked up from germline, CDR1 is SGDLS and CDR2 is YYNGEE. Trimming stripped 0 bases from V and 2 bases from J, with 11 bases between. The CDR3 reads CASSVGVAENYGYTF. For the CDR3, the DNA is TGTGCCAGCAGCGTAGGGGTAGCGGAAAACTATGGCTACACCTTC.

The chain couples TRBV5-6 to TRBJ2-4, with D tentatively TRBD1 (6 bases). CDR1 is SGHDT, CDR2 YYEEEE, per germline. The CDR3 has 17 residues. The V and J ends lost 4 bases and 0 bases respectively, with 17 bases between them. This CDR3 reads CASSPRRGGLAKNIQYF. Written as DNA, the CDR3 is TGTGCCAGCAGCCCCCGTCGAGGGGGATTAGCCAAAAACATTCAGTACTTC.

J is TRBJ1-2 and V is TRBV10-3; 8 nucleotides agree with TRBD1. Germline lookup yields CDR1 ENHRY and CDR2 SYGVKD. After removal of 10 bases from V and 4 bases from J, the junction contained 14 bases not matched to a gene. The CDR3 contains 15 residues. The CDR3 DNA sequence: TGTGCCACGCACCCTAGGGACAGGAAAACCTATGGCTACACCTTC. This gives the protein CATHPRDRKTYGYTF.

The chain is built from TRBV7-9 and TRBJ2-5; TRBD1 matches at 8 bases. V shed 3 bases, J shed 2 bases, and the junction held 14 bases outside the gene matches. The CDR3 length is 18 residues. CDR1 is SEHNR and CDR2 is FQNEAQ in the germline V gene (reference sequence). The CDR3 bases are TGTGCCAGCAGCTTTCCGTCCGGCCTCACAGGGGGGCAAGAGACCCAGTACTTC. As protein: CASSFPSGLTGGQETQYF.

The chain employs TRBV7-2 and TRBJ2-7, with 13 positions matching TRBD2. This CDR3 contains 16 residues. Germline values: CDR1 SGHTA, CDR2 FQGNSA. J was trimmed by 0 bases and V by 7 bases; bases with no gene match: 6. The CDR3 DNA reads TGTGCCAGCAACCCGGGACTAGCGGGACGCTCCTACGAGCAGTACTTC. Its translation is CASNPGLAGRSYEQYF.

Concerning this clone: The germline gene is not matched at one end of the junction; a read error may be the cause. The chain carries TRBV7-8 and TRBJ2-3; 9 bases agree with TRBD2. Germline assignment: CDR1 SGHVS and CDR2 FQNEAQ. The CDR3 loop spans 12 amino acids. The CDR3 DNA is TGTGCCAGCACCCCAGGGGTGCGGGAGGGAGTTTTT. The encoded protein is CASTPGVREGVF.

The chain has TRBV7-2 and TRBJ2-1; 7 bases fit TRBD1. V shed 2 bases, J shed 3 bases, and the junction held 1 base outside the gene matches. Germline CDR1 and CDR2: SGHTA and FQGNSA. The CDR3 is 14 amino acids. The CDR3 DNA reads as TGTGCCAGCAGCTTAACAGGGGTCTACAATGAGCAGTTCTTC. Translation gives CASSLTGVYNEQFF.